The 11 T cell receptor beta chains listed next were all sequenced from one sample in a study of molecular identifiers for immune sequencing clone quantification. TCRdb re-called the PCR reads with MiXCR, one entry per CDR3 protein. The table lists around 470,000 distinct CDR3 sequences, around 23% of them singletons. Input material: naive CD8+ T cells from blood, with Jurkat cell RNA spiked in. Subset reported: FACS-sorted CD8+CD4-CCR7+CD45RA+ naive T cells. The receptors stem from a human donor in good health. Some libraries in this study had Jurkat cell RNA spiked in.

The table lists this clonotype with many counts. This chain uses TRBV6-1 with TRBJ1-5; D is ambiguous. The CDR3 consists of 12 residues. Germline lookup yields CDR1 MNHNS and CDR2 SASEGT. V lost 3 bases and J lost 5, with 5 bases in between. CDR3 region: CASSDTHQPQHF. CDR3 DNA sequence: TGTGCCAGCAGTGATACTCATCAGCCCCAGCATTTT.

The chain links TRBV20-1 to TRBJ2-7, with D perhaps matching TRBD2 (5 bases). The CDR3 length is 13 residues. Germline CDR1 reads DFQATT; CDR2 reads SNEGSKA (reference sequence). The V and J ends lost 3 bases and 2 bases respectively, with 11 bases between them. The CDR3 sequence is CSASSTTPYEQYF. CDR3 DNA sequence: TGCAGTGCTAGCTCGACTACGCCCTACGAGCAGTACTTC.

The genes are TRBV11-3 and TRBJ2-3, with D unresolved. This CDR3 comprises 16 residues. Trimming stripped 4 bases from V and 1 base from J, with 15 bases between. Germline values: CDR1 SGHNT, CDR2 YENEEA. CDR3 coding DNA: TGTGCCAGCAGCTCCCGGACCCGGGCGGGCACAGATACGCAGTATTTT. As protein: CASSSRTRAGTDTQYF.

The rearrangement uses TRBV7-2 and TRBJ2-1, with D unclear. Germline V gene sequence: CDR1 SGHTA, CDR2 FQGNSA. The CDR3 contains 15 residues. V was cut by 4 bases and J by 1 base, with 11 bases left in between. This CDR3 reads CASSSTAPSYNEQFF. Here the CDR3 DNA reads TGTGCCAGCAGCTCCACAGCTCCGTCCTACAATGAGCAGTTCTTC.

This clonotype was seen a few times. The chain is built from TRBV7-9 and TRBJ1-1; 9 positions agree with TRBD1. V lost 5 bases to trimming and J lost 5 bases; unmatched junction nucleotides: 9. This CDR3 contains 15 residues. CDR1 SEHNR and CDR2 FQNEAQ come from the germline V gene (reference sequence). In DNA, the CDR3 is TGTGCCAGCAGCCCAGTCGGGACAGGGCGGACTGAAGCTTTCTTT. Translating it yields CASSPVGTGRTEAFF. Full variable domain (missing parts from reference TRBV7-9 and TRBJ1-1): DTGVSQNPRHKITKRGQNVTFRCDPISEHNRLYWYRQTLGQGPEFLTYFQNEAQLEKSRLLSDRFSAERPKGSFSTLEIQRTEQGDSAMYLCASSPVGTGRTEAFFGQGTRLTVV.

The gene calls are TRBV12-3 or TRBV12-4 and TRBJ2-3; tentatively, D is TRBD1 or TRBD2 (6 bases each). V was trimmed by 2 bases and J by 0 bases, leaving 9 bases between them. This CDR3 has 15 amino acids. The CDR3 loop reads CASSLWGASTDTQYF. Here the CDR3 DNA reads TGTGCCAGCAGTTTATGGGGGGCAAGCACAGATACGCAGTATTTT.

This clonotype turned up a few times. This chain links TRBV13 with TRBJ2-2, with 7 bases matching TRBD2. V shed 5 bases and J 3 bases; nucleotides not matched to a gene: 18. This CDR3 has 19 amino acids. Per germline, CDR1 PRHDT and CDR2 FYEKMQ (reference sequence). CDR3 in amino acids: CASSRSAFSSGEYTGELFF. The CDR3 DNA sequence: TGTGCCAGCAGCCGCTCCGCCTTTTCAAGCGGGGAGTACACCGGGGAGCTGTTTTTT.

This clonotype came up a few times. CDR3 sequence reads: CASSVGPGQGASNQPQHF. CDR3 DNA: TGTGCCAGCAGTGTAGGGCCGGGACAGGGGGCAAGCAATCAGCCCCAGCATTTT. This chain links TRBV6-1 with TRBJ1-5, with 12 bases that match TRBD1. The length of the CDR3 is 18 residues. V shed 4 bases and J 1 base; nucleotides not matched to a gene: 8. Germline V gene lookup returns CDR1 MNHNS and CDR2 SASEGT.

This sequence joins TRBV4-1 and TRBJ2-7, with D possibly TRBD1 on 5 matching bases. This CDR3 contains 13 residues. With 0 bases removed from V and 2 bases from J, the gap between germline ends came to 5 bases. Germline loops: CDR1 MGHRA, CDR2 YSYEKL. The CDR3 protein is CASSQEQAYEQYF. The CDR3, as DNA: TGCGCCAGCAGCCAAGAACAGGCCTACGAGCAGTACTTC.

This clonotype was detected only a few times. This chain connects TRBV19 to TRBJ2-3; D is perhaps TRBD2 (7 bases). Looked up from germline, CDR1 is LNHDA and CDR2 is SQIVND (reference sequence). Trimming stripped 7 bases from V and 3 bases from J, with 17 bases between. The CDR3 extends over 15 amino acids. The CDR3 loop is CASKPWGGATDTQYF. The CDR3 region has the DNA TGTGCCAGTAAGCCCTGGGGGGGGGCGACAGATACGCAGTATTTT.

The chain links TRBV23-1 to TRBJ2-7; tentatively, D is TRBD1 (6 bases). TRBV23-1 is assigned to the ORF class and has an uncertain function. V was trimmed by 0 bases and J by 5 bases, leaving 14 bases between them. This CDR3 contains 15 residues. The CDR3 bases are TGCGCCAGCAGTCAATCGGGAACAGGGATCCACGAGCAGTACTTC. Its protein product is CASSQSGTGIHEQYF.